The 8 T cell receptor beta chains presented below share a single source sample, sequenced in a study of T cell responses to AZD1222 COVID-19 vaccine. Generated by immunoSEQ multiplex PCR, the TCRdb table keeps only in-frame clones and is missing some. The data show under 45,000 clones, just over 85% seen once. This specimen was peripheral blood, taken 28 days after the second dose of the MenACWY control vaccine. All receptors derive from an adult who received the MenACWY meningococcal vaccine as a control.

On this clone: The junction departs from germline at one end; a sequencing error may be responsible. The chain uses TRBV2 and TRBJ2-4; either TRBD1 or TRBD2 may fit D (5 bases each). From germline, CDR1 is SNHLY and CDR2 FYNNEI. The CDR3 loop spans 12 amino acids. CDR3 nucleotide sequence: TGTGCCAGCAGTACGTTAGGGACCTCTCAAGACTTC. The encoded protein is CASSTLGTSQDF.

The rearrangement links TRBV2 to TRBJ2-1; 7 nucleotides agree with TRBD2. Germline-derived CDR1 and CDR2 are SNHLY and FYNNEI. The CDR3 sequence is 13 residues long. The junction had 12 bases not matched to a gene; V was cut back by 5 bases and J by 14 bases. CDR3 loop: CASSLTIAGREFF. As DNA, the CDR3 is TGTGCCAGCAGTCTAACAATAGCGGGTAGGGAGTTCTTC.

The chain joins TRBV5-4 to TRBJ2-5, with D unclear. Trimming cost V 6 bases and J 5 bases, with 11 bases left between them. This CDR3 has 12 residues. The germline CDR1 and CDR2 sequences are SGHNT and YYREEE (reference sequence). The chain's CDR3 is CASKGFTETQYF. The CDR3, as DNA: TGTGCCAGCAAAGGCTTCACGGAGACCCAGTACTTC.

CDR3 amino acids: CASSLTMRDRGKAFF. The CDR3 region has the DNA TGTGCCAGCAGCTTAACGATGCGGGACAGGGGAAAAGCTTTCTTT. The V gene is TRBV7-3, the J gene TRBJ1-1; TRBD1 aligns across 10 bases. Trimming cost V 0 bases and J 9 bases; bases outside gene matches: 7. This CDR3 region has 15 residues. Looked up from germline, CDR1 is SGHTA and CDR2 is FQGTGA.

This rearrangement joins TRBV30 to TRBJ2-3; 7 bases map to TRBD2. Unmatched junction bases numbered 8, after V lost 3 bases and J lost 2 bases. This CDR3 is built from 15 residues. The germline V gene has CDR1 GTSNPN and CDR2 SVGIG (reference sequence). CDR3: CAWRVSSGVTDTQYF. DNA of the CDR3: TGTGCCTGGAGAGTTTCTAGCGGAGTCACAGATACGCAGTATTTT.

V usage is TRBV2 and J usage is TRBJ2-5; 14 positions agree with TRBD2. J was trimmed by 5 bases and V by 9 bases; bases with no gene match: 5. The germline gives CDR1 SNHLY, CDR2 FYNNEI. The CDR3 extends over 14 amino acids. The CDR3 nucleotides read TGTGCCAGTTCGGGACTAGCGGGAGATGAGACCCAGTACTTC. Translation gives CASSGLAGDETQYF.

This CDR3 reads CAWPRYQPQHF. As DNA, the CDR3 is TGTGCCTGGCCGAGGTATCAGCCCCAGCATTTT. This chain uses TRBV30 with TRBJ1-5; D uncertain. Germline V lookup: CDR1 GTSNPN, CDR2 SVGIG (reference sequence). This CDR3 comprises 11 residues. The V end lost 5 bases, the J end lost 5 bases, and 7 bases lay between the germline ends. The complete variable domain, with remaining parts taken from reference TRBV30 and TRBJ1-5, reads SQTIHQWPATLVQPVGSPLSLECTVEGTSNPNLYWYRQAAGRGLQLLFYSVGIGQISSEVPQNLSASRPQDRQFILSSKKLLLSDSGFYLCAWPRYQPQHFGDGTRLSIL.

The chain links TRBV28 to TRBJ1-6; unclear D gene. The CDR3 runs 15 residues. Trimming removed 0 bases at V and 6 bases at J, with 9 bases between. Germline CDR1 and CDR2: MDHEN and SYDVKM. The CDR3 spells CASSLWTVLNSPLHF. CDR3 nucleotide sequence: TGTGCCAGCAGTTTATGGACTGTCCTTAATTCACCCCTCCACTTT.